Only a few counts were recorded for the clone carrying this T cell receptor beta chain. Each CDR3 protein is one row after TCRdb ran MiXCR on the RT-PCR reads. The sample has around 520,000 distinct CDR3 sequences, about 10% seen once. The CDR3 is 12 residues long. The germline V gene encodes CDR1 SGHRS and CDR2 YFSETQ. V dropped 1 base and J dropped 14 bases, with 15 bases sitting between them. The data were obtained in a study of response to subunit inactivated influenza vaccine. The receptor was derived from a man between 45 and 60 years old who received an inactivated influenza vaccine. The sample in question was PBMCs from blood, obtained on the day of vaccination. This chain uses TRBV5-1 with TRBJ1-2; perhaps TRBD1 as D (5 bases). The CDR3 loop is CASSLRRGWYTF. CDR3 sequence (DNA): TGCGCCAGCAGCTTGAGGCGGGGCTGGTATACCTTC.